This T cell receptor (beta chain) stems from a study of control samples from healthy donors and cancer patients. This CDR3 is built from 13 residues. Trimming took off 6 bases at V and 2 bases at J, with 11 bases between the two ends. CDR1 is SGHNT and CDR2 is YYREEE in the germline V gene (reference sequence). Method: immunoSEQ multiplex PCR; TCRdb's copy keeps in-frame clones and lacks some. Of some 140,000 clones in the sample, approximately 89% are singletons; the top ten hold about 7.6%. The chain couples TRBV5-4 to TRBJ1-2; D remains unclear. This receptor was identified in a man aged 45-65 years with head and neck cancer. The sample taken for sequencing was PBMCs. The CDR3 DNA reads TGTGCCAGCAACCCGGGAACGAACTATGGCTACACCTTC. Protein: CASNPGTNYGYTF. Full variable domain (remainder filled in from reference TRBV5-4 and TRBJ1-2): ETGVTQSPTHLIKTRGQQVTLRCSSQSGHNTVSWYQQALGQGPQFIFQYYREEENGRGNFPPRFSGLQFPNYSSELNVNALELDDSALYLCASNPGTNYGYTFGSGTRLTVV.